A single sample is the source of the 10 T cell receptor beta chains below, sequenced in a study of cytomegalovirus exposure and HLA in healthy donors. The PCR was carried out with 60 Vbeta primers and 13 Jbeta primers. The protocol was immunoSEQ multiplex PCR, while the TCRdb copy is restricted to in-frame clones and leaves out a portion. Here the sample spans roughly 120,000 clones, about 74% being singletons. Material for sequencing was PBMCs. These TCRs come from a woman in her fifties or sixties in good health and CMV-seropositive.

CDR3 nucleotides: TGTGCCAGCGAGAGCCCTGCAACCACCTTC. Protein sequence: CASESPATTF. V usage is TRBV7-2 and J usage is TRBJ1-2; no firm D call. The CDR3 is 10 residues long. The V end lost 8 bases, the J end lost 13 bases, and 14 bases lay between the germline ends. The V gene's germline CDR1 is SGHTA and CDR2 FQGNSA.

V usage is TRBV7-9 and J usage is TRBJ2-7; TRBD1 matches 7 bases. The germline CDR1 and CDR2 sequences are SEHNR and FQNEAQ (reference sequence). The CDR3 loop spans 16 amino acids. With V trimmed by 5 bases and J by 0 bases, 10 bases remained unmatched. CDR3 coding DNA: TGTGCCAGCAGCACACCGGGACAGTCCTTCTCCTACGAGCAGTACTTC. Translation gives CASSTPGQSFSYEQYF. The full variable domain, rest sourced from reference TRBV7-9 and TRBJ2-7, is DTGVSQNPRHKITKRGQNVTFRCDPISEHNRLYWYRQTLGQGPEFLTYFQNEAQLEKSRLLSDRFSAERPKGSFSTLEIQRTEQGDSAMYLCASSTPGQSFSYEQYFGPGTRLTVT.

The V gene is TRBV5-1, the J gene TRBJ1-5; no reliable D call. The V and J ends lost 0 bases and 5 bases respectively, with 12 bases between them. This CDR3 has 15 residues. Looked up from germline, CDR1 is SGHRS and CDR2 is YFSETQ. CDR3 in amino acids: CASSLGGQRDQPQHF. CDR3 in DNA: TGCGCCAGCAGCTTGGGTGGGCAGAGGGATCAGCCCCAGCATTTT.

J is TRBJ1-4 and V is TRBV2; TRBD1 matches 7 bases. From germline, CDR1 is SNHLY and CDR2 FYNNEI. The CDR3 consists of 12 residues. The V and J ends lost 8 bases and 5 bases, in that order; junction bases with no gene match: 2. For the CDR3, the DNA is TGTGCCAGCGACAGGGTAAATGAAAAACTGTTTTTT. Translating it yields CASDRVNEKLFF.

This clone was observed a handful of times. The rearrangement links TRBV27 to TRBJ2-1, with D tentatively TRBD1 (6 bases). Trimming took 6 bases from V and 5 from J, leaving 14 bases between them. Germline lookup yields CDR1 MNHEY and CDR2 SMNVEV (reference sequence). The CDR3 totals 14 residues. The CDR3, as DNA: TGTGCCAGCAGCCCCAATACAGGGAACAATGAGCAGTTCTTC. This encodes CASSPNTGNNEQFF.

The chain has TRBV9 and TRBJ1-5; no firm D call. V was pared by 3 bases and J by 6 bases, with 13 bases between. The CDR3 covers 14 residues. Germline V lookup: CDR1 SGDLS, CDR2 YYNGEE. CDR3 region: CASSATPGFQPQHF. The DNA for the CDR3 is TGTGCCAGCAGCGCCACACCGGGATTTCAGCCCCAGCATTTT. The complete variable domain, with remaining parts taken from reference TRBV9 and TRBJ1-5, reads DSGVTQTPKHLITATGQRVTLRCSPRSGDLSVYWYQQSLDQGLQFLIQYYNGEERAKGNILERFSAQQFPDLHSELNLSSLELGDSALYFCASSATPGFQPQHFGDGTRLSIL.

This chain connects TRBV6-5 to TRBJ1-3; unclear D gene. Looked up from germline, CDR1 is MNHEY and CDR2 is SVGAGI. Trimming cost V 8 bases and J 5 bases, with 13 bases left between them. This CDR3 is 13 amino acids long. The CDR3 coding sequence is TGTGCCAGCTGCGAAAACCCAAGAAACACCATATATTTT. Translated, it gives CASCENPRNTIYF.

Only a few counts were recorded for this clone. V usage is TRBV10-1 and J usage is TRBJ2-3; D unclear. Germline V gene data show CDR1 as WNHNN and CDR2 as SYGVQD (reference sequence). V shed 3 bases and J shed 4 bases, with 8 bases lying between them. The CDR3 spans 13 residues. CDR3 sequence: CASSEIVSDTQYF. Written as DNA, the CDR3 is TGCGCCAGCAGTGAAATAGTTTCAGATACGCAGTATTTT.

This chain's CDR3 is CASSIMVAGYEQYF. CDR3 DNA: TGTGCCAGTAGTATTATGGTAGCGGGGTACGAGCAGTACTTC. The V call is TRBV19, the J call TRBJ2-5; 8 nucleotides line up with TRBD2. The DNA end lines up better with TRBJ2-7; the J call may be wrong. CDR3 size: 14 residues. From germline, CDR1 is LNHDA and CDR2 SQIVND (reference sequence).

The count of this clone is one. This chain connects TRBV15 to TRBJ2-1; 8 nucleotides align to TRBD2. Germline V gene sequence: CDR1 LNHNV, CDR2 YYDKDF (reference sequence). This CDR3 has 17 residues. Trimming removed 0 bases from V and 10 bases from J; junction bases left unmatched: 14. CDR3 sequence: CATSRERRGVIQFEQFF. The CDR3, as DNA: TGTGCCACCAGCAGAGAACGGCGGGGGGTTATACAATTCGAGCAGTTCTTC.